The next 28 T cell receptor beta chains were all read from a single sample in a study of T cells in women clearing cervical HPV infection. Only in-frame clones appear in the TCRdb table, and some are missing; sequencing was by immunoSEQ multiplex PCR. Here the sample table reports about 22,000 clones. Sequenced material: blood buffy coat. These receptors all stem from a woman between 18 and 75 years old with a cervical HPV16 infection that either progressed to CIN3+ or cleared (not recorded which).

The CDR3 is CASSPPGQGARNGYTF. The sequenced CDR3 bases are TGTGCCAGCTCACCACCGGGACAGGGGGCGCGGAATGGC. The chain combines TRBV18 with TRBJ1-2; 12 bases match TRBD1. The read ends 3 residues before the CDR3 terminus; that terminus is restored from the germline J gene. The CDR3 length is 16 residues. The J segment lost 6 bases and the V segment lost 0 bases, leaving 5 bases of the junction unmatched. The germline V gene encodes CDR1 KGHSH and CDR2 LQKENI.

As regards this clone: The sequenced fragment ends 3 residues before the CDR3 boundary, so the rest is inferred from the germline J gene. J is TRBJ1-1 and V is TRBV7-3; D remains unclear. The V gene's germline CDR1 is SGHTA and CDR2 FQGTGA. This CDR3 region has 13 residues. Deletions cut 0 bases from V and 6 bases from J, with 8 bases between. CDR3 protein: CASSLTVGAEAFF. CDR3 DNA (partial): TGTGCCAGCAGCTTAACGGTCGGGGCTGAA. The full variable domain, its missing parts supplied by reference TRBV7-3 and TRBJ1-1, is GAGVSQTPSNKVTEKGKYVELRCDPISGHTALYWYRQSLGQGPEFLIYFQGTGAADDSGLPNDRFFAVRPEGSVSTLKIQRTERGDSAVYLCASSLTVGAEAFFGQGTRLTVV.

As concerns this clone: The read halts 3 residues ahead of the CDR3 end, with the missing end drawn from the germline J gene. The sample holds other DNA sequences that translate to the same CDR3. V is TRBV5-1 and J is TRBJ2-7, with 9 bases lining up with TRBD2. The CDR3 has 13 amino acids. CDR1 and CDR2 from the germline V gene are SGHRS and YFSETQ. With 4 bases clipped from V and 5 bases from J, the junction kept 4 bases outside the gene matches. The CDR3 region is CASSLGLAHEQYF. The CDR3 bases that were read are TGCGCCAGCAGCCTGGGACTAGCCCACGAG.

As to this clone: The CDR3 end falls 3 residues outside the read, so it is completed with the germline J gene. The chain couples TRBV6-1 to TRBJ2-2; D call uncertain. Trimming stripped 3 bases from V and 1 base from J, with 3 bases between. The germline V gene has CDR1 MNHNS and CDR2 SASEGT. This CDR3 has 13 amino acids. The sequenced CDR3 bases are TGTGCCAGCAGTGACGGGAACACCGGGGAG. It translates to CASSDGNTGE. From start to end, the CDR3 is CASSDGNTGELFF.

Remarks on this clone: The CDR3 end lies 3 residues beyond the end of the read and is filled in from the germline J gene. Other nucleotide sequences from this sample produce the same CDR3. This chain connects TRBV18 to TRBJ2-3, with D possibly matching TRBD2 (7 bases). CDR3 length equals 16 residues. CDR1 KGHSH and CDR2 LQKENI come from the germline V gene. V was pared by 1 base and J by 6 bases, with 17 bases between. The chain's CDR3 is CASSPRGGAGADTQYF. Incomplete CDR3 DNA: TGTGCCAGCTCACCACGGGGGGGGGCAGGGGCCGATACG.

Points on this clone: The CDR3 is cut off 3 residues early in the read; its end comes from the germline J gene. The chain joins TRBV7-9 to TRBJ1-2; D is uncertain. The CDR3 loop spans 13 amino acids. The V end was cut by 5 bases, the J end by 6 bases, with 13 bases between. Germline-derived CDR1 and CDR2 are SEHNR and FQNEAQ (reference sequence). CDR3 residues: CASSLSSLHGYTF. Partial CDR3 DNA: TGTGCCAGCAGCCTTTCCTCTCTTCATGGC.

With respect to this clone: The read ends 3 residues early relative to the CDR3; the germline J gene fills the gap. The V and J genes are TRBV6-2 or TRBV6-3 and TRBJ2-1, with 8 bases that match TRBD1. The ends lost 5 bases at V and 3 bases at J; junction bases unmatched: 9. The germline V gene has CDR1 MNHEY and CDR2 SVGEGT. The CDR3 runs 16 residues. CDR3: CASSPGQGPDYNEQFF. CDR3 bases read: TGTGCCAGCAGTCCCGGACAGGGCCCGGACTACAATGAG.

In the case of this clone: The read stops 3 residues short of the end of the CDR3; the missing end is completed from the germline J gene. The chain combines TRBV11-3 with TRBJ1-1, with D uncertain. This CDR3 has 13 residues. Germline V CDR1 and CDR2: SGHNT, YENEEA. CDR3 DNA, as far as it was read: TGTGCCAGCAGACCCACAGCGGGTTGGTGG. Protein product: CASRPTAGWW. The whole CDR3 is CASRPTAGWWAFF.

Concerning this clone itself: The sequence runs out 3 residues before the end of the CDR3; the remainder is reconstructed from the germline J gene. The V call is TRBV5-1, the J call TRBJ2-1; TRBD2 aligns across 8 bases. The CDR3 length is 15 residues. Germline V lookup: CDR1 SGHRS, CDR2 YFSETQ. With 2 bases clipped from V and 5 bases from J, the junction kept 6 bases outside the gene matches. The chain's CDR3 is CASSFIAGTDNEQFF. CDR3 bases read: TGCGCCAGCAGCTTCATAGCGGGAACGGACAATGAG.

Note on this clone: The CDR3 end is not reached by the read, which stops 3 residues before it; the germline J gene fills it in. V and J are TRBV5-4 and TRBJ2-1, with TRBD2 matching 8 bases. This CDR3 comprises 14 residues. V gave up 2 bases and J gave up 5 bases; unmatched junction bases: 3. Germline CDR1 SGHNT, CDR2 YYREEE (reference sequence). The CDR3 loop reads CASSLTSGDNEQFF. The sequenced part of the CDR3 DNA is TGTGCCAGCAGCTTAACTAGCGGTGACAATGAG.

About this clone: The read is 3 residues too short to cover the CDR3 end, so that end is filled in from the germline J gene. The genes are TRBV5-1 and TRBJ2-1, with 9 bases matching TRBD1. V lost 4 bases, J lost 6 bases, and 8 bases stayed unmatched. The germline CDR1 and CDR2 sequences are SGHRS and YFSETQ. The CDR3 contains 15 residues. Partial CDR3 DNA: TGCGCCAGCAGCGCGGGACAGGGAAAGAGCAATGAG. Translating gives CASSAGQGKSNE. The full CDR3 reads CASSAGQGKSNEQFF. The full variable domain, completed using reference TRBV5-1 and TRBJ2-1, is KAGVTQTPRYLIKTRGQQVTLSCSPISGHRSVSWYQQTPGQGLQFLFEYFSETQRNKGNFPGRFSGRQFSNSRSEMNVSTLELGDSALYLCASSAGQGKSNEQFFGPGTRLTVL.

Concerning this clone itself: The sequenced fragment ends 3 residues before the CDR3 boundary, so the rest is inferred from the germline J gene. The J gene is TRBJ1-1, the V gene TRBV20-1; 7 bases line up with TRBD1. The CDR3 has 15 amino acids. V shed 1 base and J 1 base; nucleotides not matched to a gene: 6. From germline, CDR1 is DFQATT and CDR2 SNEGSKA (reference sequence). The DNA read from the CDR3 is TGCAGTGCTAGAGTACCGGGACAGAGGAACACTGAA. It is translated as CSARVPGQRNTE. The whole CDR3 is CSARVPGQRNTEAFF.

About this clone itself: The read stops 3 residues short of the end of the CDR3; the missing end is completed from the germline J gene. This rearrangement joins TRBV4-1 to TRBJ2-1, with a weak D call TRBD1 (6 bases). V lost 0 bases to trimming and J lost 5 bases, with 17 bases between them. The CDR3 loop spans 17 amino acids. CDR1 MGHRA and CDR2 YSYEKL come from the germline V gene. CDR3 DNA, as far as it was read: TGCGCCAGCAGCCAAGATGACCGGGGACACCCCAACAATGAG. As protein: CASSQDDRGHPNNE. The whole CDR3 sequence reads CASSQDDRGHPNNEQFF.

A note on this clone: Read sequence stops 3 residues before the CDR3 end, and the germline J gene provides the missing end. V usage is TRBV4-1 and J usage is TRBJ1-6; no reliable D call. Germline-derived CDR1 and CDR2 are MGHRA and YSYEKL. V lost 0 bases, J lost 9 bases, and 15 bases lay in between. The CDR3 runs to 16 residues. The CDR3 spells CASSQDPGSGSSPLHF. The DNA read from the CDR3 is TGCGCCAGCAGCCAAGATCCCGGCTCAGGTTCTTCACCC.

Comments on this clone: The read gets to within 3 residues of the CDR3 end, and the germline J gene fills in the rest. This chain joins TRBV19 and TRBJ2-7; the D gene is possibly TRBD1 (5 bases). The CDR3 length is 13 residues. Germline CDR1 LNHDA, CDR2 SQIVND (reference sequence). Between the trimmed V and J ends, which lost 5 bases and 2 bases, there was a span of 10 bases. Here the CDR3 reads CASSWGLTYEQYF. The CDR3 DNA, read in part, is TGTGCCAGTAGTTGGGGCTTGACCTACGAG.

Concerning this clone itself: The DNA ends 3 residues before the CDR3 does, and the rest of the CDR3 is filled in from the germline J gene. The chain couples TRBV4-2 to TRBJ1-2, with TRBD1 matching 9 bases. Germline trimming cut 4 bases from V and 2 bases from J; bases unmatched to any gene: 14. Looked up from germline, CDR1 is LGHNA and CDR2 is YNFKEQ. The CDR3 contains 18 residues. The CDR3 here is CASSRQKKTGTGNYGYTF. Partial CDR3 DNA: TGTGCCAGCAGCCGGCAAAAAAAAACCGGGACAGGGAACTATGGC.

Notes on this clone: The read ends 3 residues early relative to the CDR3; the germline J gene fills the gap. The chain combines TRBV20-1 with TRBJ1-1; D possibly corresponds to TRBD1 (6 bases). This CDR3 has 14 amino acids. Germline lookup yields CDR1 DFQATT and CDR2 SNEGSKA (reference sequence). V lost 6 bases, J lost 1 base, and 15 bases lay in between. The sequenced part of the CDR3 DNA is TGCAGTGCGGAGGGAGCAGGGGCGAACACTGAA. Protein product: CSAEGAGANTE. The entire CDR3 sequence reads CSAEGAGANTEAFF.

Worth noting for this clone: The read terminates 3 residues before the CDR3 end, so the remaining end is supplied by the germline J gene. This specimen includes other DNA sequences encoding the same CDR3. This chain uses TRBV19 with TRBJ1-4; 8 positions match TRBD1. The V gene end was trimmed by 3 bases and the J gene end by 3 bases; junction bases not matched to a gene: 9. The CDR3 is made up of 17 amino acids. From germline, CDR1 is LNHDA and CDR2 SQIVND (reference sequence). CDR3 loop: CASSIGTGGAANEKLFF. CDR3 DNA (partial): TGTGCCAGTAGTATCGGGACAGGAGGCGCAGCTAATGAAAAA.

The chain's CDR3 is CASRITGFSGNTIYF. Partial CDR3 DNA: TGTGCCAGCAGGATTACAGGATTCTCTGGAAACACC. J is TRBJ1-3 and V is TRBV6-2 or TRBV6-3, with D perhaps TRBD1 (5 bases). The read ends 3 residues shy of where the CDR3 ends; the end is completed using the germline J gene. Trimming stripped 6 bases from V and 0 bases from J, with 12 bases between. Germline CDR1 and CDR2: MNHEY and SVGEGT. This CDR3 contains 15 residues.

A note on this clone: The sequence runs out 3 residues before the end of the CDR3; the remainder is reconstructed from the germline J gene. This chain links TRBV20-1 with TRBJ1-4; 9 positions agree with TRBD1. Germline lookup yields CDR1 DFQATT and CDR2 SNEGSKA (reference sequence). The J segment lost 7 bases and the V segment lost 3 bases, leaving 3 bases of the junction unmatched. This CDR3 comprises 13 residues. This CDR3 reads CSARATGGEKLFF. CDR3 DNA (partial): TGCAGTGCTAGGGCGACAGGGGGTGAAAAA.

Concerning this clone itself: The read finishes 3 residues shy of the CDR3 end, and the germline J gene is used to complete it. The gene calls are TRBV5-1 and TRBJ2-1; a weak D match, TRBD2 (5 bases). CDR1 and CDR2 from the germline V gene are SGHRS and YFSETQ. The CDR3 extends over 14 amino acids. V lost 2 bases and J lost 4, with 10 bases in between. The CDR3 sequence is CASSLADGYNEQFF. CDR3 bases read: TGCGCCAGCAGCTTAGCGGACGGATACAATGAG.

Turning to this clone: The sequence runs out 3 residues before the end of the CDR3; the remainder is reconstructed from the germline J gene. The chain has TRBV27 and TRBJ2-2; possible D gene TRBD1, 5 bases. The CDR3 consists of 19 residues. Between the trimmed V and J ends, which lost 5 bases and 2 bases, there was a span of 24 bases. Germline V CDR1 and CDR2: MNHEY, SMNVEV (reference sequence). CDR3 DNA (partial): TGTGCCAGCAGTCCCACGGAAGGGGTGTCCCGCCCAAACACCGGGGAG. Translating it yields CASSPTEGVSRPNTGE. The full CDR3 protein is CASSPTEGVSRPNTGELFF.

On this clone: The read ends 3 residues shy of where the CDR3 ends; the end is completed using the germline J gene. The chain couples TRBV20-1 to TRBJ1-4; 10 bases agree with TRBD1. Looked up from germline, CDR1 is DFQATT and CDR2 is SNEGSKA (reference sequence). V lost 5 bases, J lost 7 bases, and 4 bases stayed unmatched. This CDR3 comprises 13 residues. The CDR3 reads CSAGDRGGEKLFF. The DNA read from the CDR3 is TGCAGTGCTGGGGACAGGGGAGGTGAAAAA.

Points on this clone: The CDR3 is cut off 3 residues early in the read; its end comes from the germline J gene. This chain connects TRBV20-1 to TRBJ2-5, with TRBD2 matching 12 bases. There are 20 residues in the CDR3. The ends lost 2 bases at V and 1 base at J; junction bases unmatched: 17. CDR1 and CDR2 from the germline V gene are DFQATT and SNEGSKA (reference sequence). Incomplete CDR3 DNA: TGCAGTGCTAGAAGGTCTAGCGGGGGGGCCGGGTTCACTTTCCAAGAGACC. This sequence encodes CSARRSSGGAGFTFQET. From start to end, the CDR3 is CSARRSSGGAGFTFQETQYF.

A note on this clone: The DNA ends 3 residues before the CDR3 does, and the rest of the CDR3 is filled in from the germline J gene. This sequence joins TRBV6-1 and TRBJ2-3; maybe TRBD1 (6 bases). Trimming took 2 bases from V and 5 from J, leaving 20 bases between them. The CDR3 is 17 residues long. CDR1 and CDR2 from the germline V gene are MNHNS and SASEGT. The CDR3 bases that were read are TGTGCCAGCAGTGAAACTCGGTGGCAGGGGAATCGAGATACG. This codes for CASSETRWQGNRDT. The full CDR3 sequence reads CASSETRWQGNRDTQYF.

A note on this clone: The read terminates 3 residues ahead of where the CDR3 ends, so the germline J gene completes it. The chain links TRBV11-2 to TRBJ2-7; D gene uncertain. Germline V CDR1 and CDR2: SGHAT, FQNNGV. The ends were cut back, 5 bases at V and 6 bases at J, with 11 bases in the middle. The CDR3 runs 12 residues. Here the CDR3 reads CASSTRGLEQYF. The CDR3 DNA, read in part, is TGTGCCAGCAGCACCCGTGGGCTCGAG.

In regard to this clone: The read terminates 3 residues before the CDR3 end, so the remaining end is supplied by the germline J gene. The rearrangement joins TRBV6-1 to TRBJ1-4; 7 bases fit TRBD1. J lost 7 bases, V lost 3 bases, and 8 bases had no gene match. The length of the CDR3 is 15 residues. The germline CDR1 and CDR2 sequences are MNHNS and SASEGT. The CDR3 bases that were read are TGTGCCAGCAGTGAGATAGACAGGGTCGGTGAAAAA. It specifies CASSEIDRVGEK. The whole CDR3 is CASSEIDRVGEKLFF.

A word on this clone: The read ends 3 residues before the CDR3 terminus; that terminus is restored from the germline J gene. The chain uses TRBV7-9 and TRBJ2-7; D is ambiguous. V was pared by 4 bases and J by 0 bases, with 13 bases between. Germline loops: CDR1 SEHNR, CDR2 FQNEAQ (reference sequence). There are 15 residues in the CDR3. CDR3 DNA (partial): TGTGCCAGCAGCTGTGGTGTAGAGAGCTCCTACGAG. Translation: CASSCGVESSYE. The whole CDR3 protein is CASSCGVESSYEQYF.